This T cell receptor (beta chain) was found in a study of blood T cell repertoires in COVID-19. At the level of the study: Samples representing acute and convalescent COVID-19 were sourced from the United States, Italy and Spain.

Libraries were prepared by immunoSEQ multiplex PCR; TCRdb keeps only in-frame clonotypes and omits some of them. The table has 300,000 to 450,000 clones, over 75% seen once. There are a few counts of this clone. V gave up 0 bases and J gave up 4 bases, with 6 bases separating them. This CDR3 spans 14 amino acids. The germline V gene has CDR1 MGHRA and CDR2 YSYEKL. This TCR derives from a young woman who had recovered from COVID-19. The specimen sequenced was PBMCs or T cells enriched from blood (not recorded which). J is TRBJ1-4 and V is TRBV4-1; no definite D call. The CDR3: CASSQDRVNEKLFF. The CDR3 coding sequence is TGCGCCAGCAGCCAAGATCGGGTTAATGAAAAACTGTTTTTT.